This T cell receptor beta chain was recorded in a study of CD8 T cells in ankylosing spondylitis. Study conclusions and caveats: In synovial fluid and blood from reactive arthritis, some motif variants were previously reported. Clones linked to disease were reported to show significant enrichment in matched ankylosing spondylitis synovial fluid.

Of note for this clonotype: Its antigen is undetermined.

Libraries for TCR beta were made by quantitative 5'-RACE with molecular barcodes. TCRdb processed the 5' RACE reads anew with MiXCR; each CDR3 protein has one entry. The sample yields approximately 220,000 distinct CDR3 sequences, roughly 25% seen once. V lost 4 bases and J lost 7, with 12 bases in between. CDR1 SGHRS and CDR2 YFSETQ come from the germline V gene. The CDR3 totals 14 residues. The sequenced sample consisted of blood, either unsorted or a sorted T cell fraction (not recorded which). The sequence derives from a male donor with ankylosing spondylitis or in good health (not recorded which). The chain couples TRBV5-1 to TRBJ1-6, with D possibly TRBD1 on 5 matching bases. CDR3 sequence: CASSQQQGNSPLHF. The CDR3 DNA sequence: TGCGCCAGCAGCCAGCAGCAGGGAAATTCACCCCTCCACTTT.